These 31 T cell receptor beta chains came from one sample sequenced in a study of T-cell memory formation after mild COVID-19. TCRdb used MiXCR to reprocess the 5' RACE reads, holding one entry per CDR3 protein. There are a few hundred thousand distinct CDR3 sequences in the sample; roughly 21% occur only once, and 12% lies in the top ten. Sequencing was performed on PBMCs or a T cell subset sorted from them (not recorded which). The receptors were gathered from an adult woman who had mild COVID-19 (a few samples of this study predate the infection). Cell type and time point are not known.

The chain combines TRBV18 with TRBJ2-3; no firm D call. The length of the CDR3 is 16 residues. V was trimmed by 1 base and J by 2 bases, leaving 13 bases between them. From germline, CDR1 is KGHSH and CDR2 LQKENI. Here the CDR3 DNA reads TGTGCCAGCTCACCACGGCAGGTCGGGTTCACAGATACGCAGTATTTT. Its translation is CASSPRQVGFTDTQYF.

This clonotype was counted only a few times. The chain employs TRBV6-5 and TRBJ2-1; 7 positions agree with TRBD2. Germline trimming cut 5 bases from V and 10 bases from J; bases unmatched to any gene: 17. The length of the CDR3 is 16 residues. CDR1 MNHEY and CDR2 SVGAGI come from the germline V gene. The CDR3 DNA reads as TGTGCCAGCAGTCTTACCGCGGGGGATAGTAGAATGGAGCAGTTCTTC. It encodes CASSLTAGDSRMEQFF.

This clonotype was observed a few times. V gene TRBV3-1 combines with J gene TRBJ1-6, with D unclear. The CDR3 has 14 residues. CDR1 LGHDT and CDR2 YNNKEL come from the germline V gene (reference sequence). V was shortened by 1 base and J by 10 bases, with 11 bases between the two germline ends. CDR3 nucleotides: TGTGCCAGCAGCCAAGGATCTGGGCGATCACCCCTCCACTTT. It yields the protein CASSQGSGRSPLHF.

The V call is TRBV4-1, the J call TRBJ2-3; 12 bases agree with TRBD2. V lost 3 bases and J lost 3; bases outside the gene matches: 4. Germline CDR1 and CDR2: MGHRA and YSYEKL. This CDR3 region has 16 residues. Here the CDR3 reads CASSHHGTSGTDTQYF. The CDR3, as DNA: TGCGCCAGCAGCCATCACGGGACTAGCGGGACAGATACGCAGTATTTT.

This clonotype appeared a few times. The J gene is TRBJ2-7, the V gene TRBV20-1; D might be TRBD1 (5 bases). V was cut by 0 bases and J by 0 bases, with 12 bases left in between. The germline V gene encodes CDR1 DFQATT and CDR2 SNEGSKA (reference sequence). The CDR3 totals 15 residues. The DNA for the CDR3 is TGCAGTGCTAGAGATCTGGGGCACTCCTCCTACGAGCAGTACTTC. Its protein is CSARDLGHSSYEQYF.

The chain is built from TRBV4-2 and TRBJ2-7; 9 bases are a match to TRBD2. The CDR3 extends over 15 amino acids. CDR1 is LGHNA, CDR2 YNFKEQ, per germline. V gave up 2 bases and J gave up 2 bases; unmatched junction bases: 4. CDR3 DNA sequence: TGTGCCAGCAGCCAACCTAGCGGGGATACCTACGAGCAGTACTTC. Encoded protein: CASSQPSGDTYEQYF.

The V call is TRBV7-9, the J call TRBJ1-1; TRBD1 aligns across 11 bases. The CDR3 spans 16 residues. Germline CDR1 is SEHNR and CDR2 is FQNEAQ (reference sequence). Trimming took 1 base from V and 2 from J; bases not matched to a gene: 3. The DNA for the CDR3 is TGTGCCAGCAGCTTAGGGACAGGGGGCTTAAACACTGAAGCTTTCTTT. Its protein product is CASSLGTGGLNTEAFF.

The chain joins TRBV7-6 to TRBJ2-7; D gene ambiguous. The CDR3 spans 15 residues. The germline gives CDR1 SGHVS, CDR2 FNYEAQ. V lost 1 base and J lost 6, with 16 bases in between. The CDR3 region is CASSLENAMAGEQYF. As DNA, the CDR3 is TGTGCCAGCAGCTTAGAAAATGCGATGGCTGGCGAGCAGTACTTC.

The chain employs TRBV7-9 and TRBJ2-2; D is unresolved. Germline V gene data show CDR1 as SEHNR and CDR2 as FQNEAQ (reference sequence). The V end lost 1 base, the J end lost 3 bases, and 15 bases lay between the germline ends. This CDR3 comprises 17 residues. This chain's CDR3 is CASSLGQTSRDTGELFF. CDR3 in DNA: TGTGCCAGCAGCTTAGGGCAGACATCAAGGGACACCGGGGAGCTGTTTTTT.

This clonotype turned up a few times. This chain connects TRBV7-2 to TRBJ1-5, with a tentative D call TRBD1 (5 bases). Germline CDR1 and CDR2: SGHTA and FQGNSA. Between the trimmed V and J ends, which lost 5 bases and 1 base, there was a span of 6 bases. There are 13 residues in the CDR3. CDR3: CASSRQSNQPQHF. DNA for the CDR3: TGTGCCAGCAGCAGACAGAGCAATCAGCCCCAGCATTTT.

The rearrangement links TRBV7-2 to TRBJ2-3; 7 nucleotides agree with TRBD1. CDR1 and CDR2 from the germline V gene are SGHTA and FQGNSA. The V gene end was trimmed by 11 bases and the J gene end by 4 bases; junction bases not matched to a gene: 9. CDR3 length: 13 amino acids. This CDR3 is CAGGQSRADTQYF. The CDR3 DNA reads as TGTGCCGGGGGACAGTCCCGGGCAGATACGCAGTATTTT.

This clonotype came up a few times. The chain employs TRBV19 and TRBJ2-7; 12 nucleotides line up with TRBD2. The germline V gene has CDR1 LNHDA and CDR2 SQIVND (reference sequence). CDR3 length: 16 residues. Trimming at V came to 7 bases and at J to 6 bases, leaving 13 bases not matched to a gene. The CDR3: CASNHRSSGRVGEQYF. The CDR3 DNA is TGTGCCAGTAACCATCGGTCTAGCGGGAGGGTCGGCGAGCAGTACTTC. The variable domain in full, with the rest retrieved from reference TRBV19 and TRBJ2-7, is DGGITQSPKYLFRKEGQNVTLSCEQNLNHDAMYWYRQDPGQGLRLIYYSQIVNDFQKGDIAEGYSVSREKKESFPLTVTSAQKNPTAFYLCASNHRSSGRVGEQYFGPGTRLTVT.

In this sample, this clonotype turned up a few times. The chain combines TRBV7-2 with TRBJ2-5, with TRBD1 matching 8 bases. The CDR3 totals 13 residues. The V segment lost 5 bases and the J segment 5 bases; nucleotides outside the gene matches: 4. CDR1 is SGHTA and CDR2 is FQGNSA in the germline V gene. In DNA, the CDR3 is TGTGCCAGCAGCACGGACAGGGTCGAGACCCAGTACTTC. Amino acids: CASSTDRVETQYF.

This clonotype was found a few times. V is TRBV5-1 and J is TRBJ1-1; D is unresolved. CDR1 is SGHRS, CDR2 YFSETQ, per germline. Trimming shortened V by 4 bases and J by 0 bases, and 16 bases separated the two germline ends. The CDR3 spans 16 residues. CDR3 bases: TGCGCCAGCAGCACAGCTCCGGGTCGTGTGAACACTGAAGCTTTCTTT. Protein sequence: CASSTAPGRVNTEAFF.

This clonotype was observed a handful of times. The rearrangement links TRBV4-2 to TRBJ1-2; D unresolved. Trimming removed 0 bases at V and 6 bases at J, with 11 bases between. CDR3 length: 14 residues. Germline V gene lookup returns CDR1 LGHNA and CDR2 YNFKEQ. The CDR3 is CASSQDRPDDGYTF. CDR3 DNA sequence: TGTGCCAGCAGCCAAGATAGACCAGACGATGGCTACACCTTC.

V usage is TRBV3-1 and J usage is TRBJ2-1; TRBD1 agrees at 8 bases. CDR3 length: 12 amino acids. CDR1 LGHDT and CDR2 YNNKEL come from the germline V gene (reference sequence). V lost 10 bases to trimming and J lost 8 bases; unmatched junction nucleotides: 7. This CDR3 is CATRAGGDEQFF. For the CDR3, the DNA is TGTGCCACGCGGGCAGGGGGCGATGAGCAGTTCTTC.

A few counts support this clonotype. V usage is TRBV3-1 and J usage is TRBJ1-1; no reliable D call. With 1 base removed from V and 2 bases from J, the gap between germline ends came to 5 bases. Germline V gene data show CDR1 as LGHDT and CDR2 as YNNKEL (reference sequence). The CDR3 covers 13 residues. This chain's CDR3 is CASSQVANTEAFF. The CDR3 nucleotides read TGTGCCAGCAGCCAAGTGGCAAACACTGAAGCTTTCTTT.

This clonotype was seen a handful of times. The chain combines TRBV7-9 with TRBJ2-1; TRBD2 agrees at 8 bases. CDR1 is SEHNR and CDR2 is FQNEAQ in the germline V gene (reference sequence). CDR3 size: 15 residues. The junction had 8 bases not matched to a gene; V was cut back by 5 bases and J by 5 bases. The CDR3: CASSGTGTRDNEQFF. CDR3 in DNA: TGTGCCAGCAGCGGGACCGGGACTAGGGACAATGAGCAGTTCTTC.

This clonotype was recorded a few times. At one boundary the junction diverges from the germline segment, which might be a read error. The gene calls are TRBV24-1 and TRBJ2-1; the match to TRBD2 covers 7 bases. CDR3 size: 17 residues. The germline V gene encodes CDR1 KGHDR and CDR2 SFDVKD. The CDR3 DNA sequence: TGTGCCACCAGTGACCTGGGGAACGGGAGGTCCTCCAATGAGCAGTTCTTC. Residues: CATSDLGNGRSSNEQFF.

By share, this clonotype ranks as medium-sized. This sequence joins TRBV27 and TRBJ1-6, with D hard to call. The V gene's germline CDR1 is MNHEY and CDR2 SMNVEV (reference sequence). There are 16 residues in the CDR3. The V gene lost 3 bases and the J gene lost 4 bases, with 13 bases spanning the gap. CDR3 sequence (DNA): TGTGCCAGCAGTTTTTGGGAGACCTTATATAATTCACCCCTCCACTTT. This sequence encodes CASSFWETLYNSPLHF.

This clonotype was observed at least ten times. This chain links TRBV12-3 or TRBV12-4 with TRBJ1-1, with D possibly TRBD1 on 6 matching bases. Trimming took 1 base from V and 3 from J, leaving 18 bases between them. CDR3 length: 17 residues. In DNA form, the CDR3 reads TGTGCCAGCAGTTTAGAGATTATGAGAGGGGGATACACTGAAGCTTTCTTT. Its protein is CASSLEIMRGGYTEAFF.

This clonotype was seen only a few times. CDR3 DNA: TGCGCCAGCAGCTTGGAGACAGGGCCGTGGGACTATGGCTACACCTTC. It is translated as CASSLETGPWDYGYTF. The chain combines TRBV5-1 with TRBJ1-2; 7 nucleotides agree with TRBD1. The V gene's germline CDR1 is SGHRS and CDR2 YFSETQ. This CDR3 region has 16 residues. Trimming at V came to 0 bases and at J to 3 bases, leaving 8 bases not matched to a gene.

CDR3 sequence (DNA): TGTGCCAGTAGTGGACCGCCTCGGGAGCAGTACTTC. Translating gives CASSGPPREQYF. The chain carries TRBV19 and TRBJ2-7; no clear D gene. This CDR3 is 12 amino acids long. Germline V gene sequence: CDR1 LNHDA, CDR2 SQIVND (reference sequence). The V end was cut by 5 bases, the J end by 7 bases, with 12 bases between.

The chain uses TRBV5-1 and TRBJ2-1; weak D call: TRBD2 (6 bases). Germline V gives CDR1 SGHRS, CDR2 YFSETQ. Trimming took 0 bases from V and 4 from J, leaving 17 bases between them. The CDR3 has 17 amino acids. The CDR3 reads CASSLGTMGTEYNEQFF. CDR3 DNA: TGCGCCAGCAGCTTGGGGACTATGGGAACGGAGTACAATGAGCAGTTCTTC. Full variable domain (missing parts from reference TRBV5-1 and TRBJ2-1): KAGVTQTPRYLIKTRGQQVTLSCSPISGHRSVSWYQQTPGQGLQFLFEYFSETQRNKGNFPGRFSGRQFSNSRSEMNVSTLELGDSALYLCASSLGTMGTEYNEQFFGPGTRLTVL.

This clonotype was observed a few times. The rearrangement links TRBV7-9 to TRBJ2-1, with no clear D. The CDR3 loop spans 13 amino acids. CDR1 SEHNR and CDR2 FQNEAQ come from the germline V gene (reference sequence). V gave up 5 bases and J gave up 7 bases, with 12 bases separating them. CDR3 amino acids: CASSHSRSNEQFF. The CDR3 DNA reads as TGTGCCAGCAGCCACTCAAGGAGTAATGAGCAGTTCTTC. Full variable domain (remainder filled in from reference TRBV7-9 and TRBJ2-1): DTGVSQNPRHKITKRGQNVTFRCDPISEHNRLYWYRQTLGQGPEFLTYFQNEAQLEKSRLLSDRFSAERPKGSFSTLEIQRTEQGDSAMYLCASSHSRSNEQFFGPGTRLTVL.

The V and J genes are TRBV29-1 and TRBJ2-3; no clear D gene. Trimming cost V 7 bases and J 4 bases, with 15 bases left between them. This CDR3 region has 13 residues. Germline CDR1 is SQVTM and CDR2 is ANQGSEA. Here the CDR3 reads CSASAALPDTQYF. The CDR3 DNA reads TGCAGCGCCTCGGCGGCCCTCCCAGATACGCAGTATTTT.

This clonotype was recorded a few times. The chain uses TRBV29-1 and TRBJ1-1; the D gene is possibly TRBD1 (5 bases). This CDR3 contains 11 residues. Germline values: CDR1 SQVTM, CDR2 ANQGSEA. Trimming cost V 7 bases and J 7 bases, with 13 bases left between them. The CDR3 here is CSGGDFIEAFF. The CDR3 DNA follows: TGCAGCGGCGGGGACTTTATTGAAGCTTTCTTT. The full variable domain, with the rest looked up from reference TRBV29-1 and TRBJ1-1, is SAVISQKPSRDICQRGTSLTIQCQVDSQVTMMFWYRQQPGQSLTLIATANQGSEATYESGFVIDKFPISRPNLTFSTLTVSNMSPEDSSIYLCSGGDFIEAFFGQGTRLTVV.

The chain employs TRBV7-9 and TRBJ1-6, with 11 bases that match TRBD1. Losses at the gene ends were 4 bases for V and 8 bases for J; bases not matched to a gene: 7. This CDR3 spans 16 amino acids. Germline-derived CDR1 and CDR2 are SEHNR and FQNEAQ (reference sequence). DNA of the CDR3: TGTGCCAGCAGCTCCCGGACAGGGGGCCTTGATTCACCCCTCCACTTT. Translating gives CASSSRTGGLDSPLHF.

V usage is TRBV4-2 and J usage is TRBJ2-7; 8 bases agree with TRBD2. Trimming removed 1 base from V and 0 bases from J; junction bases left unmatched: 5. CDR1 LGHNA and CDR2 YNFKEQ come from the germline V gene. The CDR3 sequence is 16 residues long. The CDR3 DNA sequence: TGTGCCAGCAGCCAAGTAGGCGGGGGGTTCTCCTACGAGCAGTACTTC. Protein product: CASSQVGGGFSYEQYF.

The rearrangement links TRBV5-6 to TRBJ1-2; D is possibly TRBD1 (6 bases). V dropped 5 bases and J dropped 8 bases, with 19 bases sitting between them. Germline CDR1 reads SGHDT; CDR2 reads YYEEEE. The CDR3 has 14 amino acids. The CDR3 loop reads CASRLGGGSLGYTF. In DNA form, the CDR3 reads TGTGCCAGCAGACTCGGCGGGGGCTCTTTGGGCTACACCTTC.

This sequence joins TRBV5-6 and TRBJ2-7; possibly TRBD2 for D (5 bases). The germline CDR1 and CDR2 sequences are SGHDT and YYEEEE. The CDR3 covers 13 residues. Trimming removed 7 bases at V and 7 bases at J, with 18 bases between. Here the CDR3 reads CASSRTISAEQYF. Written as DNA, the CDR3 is TGTGCCAGCTCACGGACGATTAGCGCGGAGCAGTACTTC.